This T cell receptor beta chain was found in a study of blood T cell repertoires in COVID-19. As for the study in general: There were acute and convalescent COVID-19 samples, and they came from the United States, Italy and Spain. PBMCs, B-cell-depleted T cells, or T cells provided the cDNA or gDNA that made up the material.

Under the authors' procedure: Estimates of nucleated cell counts were drawn from the amplification of reference gene primers. Using immunoSEQ multiplex PCR, the repertoire was profiled, and TCRdb retains in-frame clones only, with some absent. That table is the source of V, J and clone size, and D and trimming were worked out from the DNA. The sample holds about half a million clones, approximately 83% seen once. Looked up from germline, CDR1 is MDHEN and CDR2 is SYDVKM. The CDR3 runs 11 residues. V lost 7 bases, J lost 10 bases, and 13 bases lay in between. The V call is TRBV28, the J call TRBJ1-2; tentatively, D is TRBD1 (5 bases). The sequenced sample was peripheral blood. The receptor's source is a human donor in a cohort sampled during active COVID-19. CDR3 amino acids: CASTRLGVYTF. The CDR3 DNA reads as TGTGCCAGCACCCGCTTAGGGGTCTACACCTTC.